These T cell receptor beta chains were read from a single sample in a study of blood T cell repertoires in COVID-19. The data were produced by immunoSEQ multiplex PCR, yet TCRdb's version contains in-frame clones alone and is incomplete. This sample has about 69,000 clones, with about 90% found just once. The sequencing sample was made of peripheral blood. These receptors were obtained from a man in his forties or fifties with acute or convalescent COVID-19. CDR3s include the opening cysteine and the closing phenylalanine or tryptophan. A D gene is named only where the DNA matches it firmly. Size is omitted from some rows. Given values are once, few, many or a class for expanded clones.

>16|TRBD1|-|TRBJ1-5|TRBV27
CASSPKQGAYNQPQHF
TGTGCCAGCAGTCCCAAACAGGGGGCTTACAATCAGCCCCAGCATTTT
>16|TRBD1|-|TRBJ1-5|TRBV12-5
CASGHQGAVGNQPQHF
TGTGCTAGTGGACACCAGGGGGCGGTCGGCAATCAGCCCCAGCATTTT
>14|-|once|TRBJ1-1|TRBV18
CASSPVIGEGEAFF
TGTGCCAGCTCACCAGTAATAGGGGAAGGTGAAGCTTTCTTT
>15|-|-|TRBJ2-3|TRBV6-5
CASSWEGVATDTQYF
TGTGCCAGCAGTTGGGAGGGGGTGGCCACAGATACGCAGTATTTT
>18|TRBD2|-|TRBJ2-7|TRBV27
CASSLWGVSGSIYYEQYF
TGTGCCAGCAGTTTGTGGGGTGTTAGCGGGAGCATCTACTACGAGCAGTACTTC
>13|-|-|TRBJ2-1|TRBV27
CASSGLRGYEQFF
TGTGCCAGCAGTGGCCTCCGAGGGTATGAGCAGTTCTTC
>19|TRBD2|-|TRBJ2-1|TRBV7-2
CASSARTSGVISSYNEQFF
TGTGCCAGCAGCGCACGGACTAGCGGGGTGATTAGCTCCTACAATGAGCAGTTCTTC
>17|TRBD2|-|TRBJ2-5|TRBV27
CASSLSPVLAGVQTQYF
TGTGCCAGCAGTTTATCGCCGGTCCTAGCGGGAGTCCAAACCCAGTACTTC
>18|-|-|TRBJ2-7|TRBV28
CASSLWRRVPSSSYEQYF
TGTGCCAGCAGTTTATGGCGTCGGGTCCCTTCAAGCTCCTACGAGCAGTACTTC
>17|TRBD2|-|TRBJ2-3|TRBV19
CASTVTSGRAMGDTQYF
TGTGCCAGTACTGTGACTAGCGGGAGGGCCATGGGAGATACGCAGTATTTT
>15|TRBD1|-|TRBJ2-7|TRBV7-9
CASSLVGQVSYEQYF
TGTGCCAGCAGCTTAGTCGGACAGGTCTCCTACGAGCAGTACTTC
>16|TRBD2|-|TRBJ2-5|TRBV7-2
CASSLKLAGVKETQYF
TGTGCCAGCAGCTTAAAGCTAGCGGGAGTTAAGGAGACCCAGTACTTC
>14|TRBD1|-|TRBJ1-2|TRBV5-1
CASSTRTGGNGYTF
TGCGCCAGCAGCACCCGGACAGGGGGGAATGGCTACACCTTC
>16|-|-|TRBJ2-4|TRBV3-1/TRBV3-2
CASSQDGSGVKNIQYF
TGTGCCAGCAGCCAAGACGGGTCCGGGGTCAAAAACATTCAGTACTTC
>13|-|-|TRBJ2-7|TRBV11-2
CASSFGAAYEQYF
TGTGCCAGCAGCTTTGGGGCGGCCTACGAGCAGTACTTC
>20|TRBD2|-|TRBJ2-1|TRBV23-1
CASSHRFRGSSGREYNEQFF
TGCGCCAGCAGTCACCGTTTCAGGGGTAGCAGCGGGAGAGAATACAATGAGCAGTTCTTC
>13|-|-|TRBJ2-7|TRBV15
CATSGKLLYEQYF
TGTGCCACCAGCGGTAAACTTCTCTACGAGCAGTACTTC
>13|-|-|TRBJ2-1|TRBV2
CASSEALRSSQFF
TGTGCCAGCAGTGAAGCGCTTCGGTCTAGTCAGTTCTTC
>14|TRBD1|-|TRBJ1-1|TRBV2
CASKSGQGFTEAFF
TGTGCCAGCAAGTCGGGACAGGGGTTCACTGAAGCTTTCTTT
>13|-|-|TRBJ2-5|TRBV9
CASSSSRQETQYF
TGTGCCAGCAGCTCAAGTCGGCAAGAGACCCAGTACTTC
>15|-|-|TRBJ2-3|TRBV4-1
CASSQDSSVTDTQYF
TGCGCCAGCAGCCAAGATTCGAGCGTTACAGATACGCAGTATTTT
>17|TRBD2|-|TRBJ2-7|TRBV7-8
CASSQLWEGLGTYEQYF
TGTGCCAGCAGCCAGCTGTGGGAGGGCCTGGGGACCTACGAGCAGTACTTC
>13|-|-|TRBJ1-2|TRBV7-9
CASSLGTDYGYTF
TGTGCCAGCAGCTTAGGGACAGACTATGGCTACACCTTC
>16|TRBD2|-|TRBJ2-2|TRBV30
CAWRPRTRGDTGELFF
TGTGCCTGGAGACCCAGGACTAGAGGGGACACCGGGGAGCTGTTTTTT
>15|-|-|TRBJ1-3|TRBV5-6
CASSLYNASGNTIYF
TGTGCCAGCAGCTTATACAACGCTTCGGGAAACACCATATATTTT
>15|TRBD1|-|TRBJ2-2|TRBV19
CASTTGGSYPGELFF
TGTGCCAGCACGACAGGGGGCAGTTATCCCGGGGAGCTGTTTTTT
>15|-|-|TRBJ1-4|TRBV7-9
CASSPWGGLNEKLFF
TGTGCCAGCAGCCCATGGGGGGGGCTTAATGAAAAACTGTTTTTT
>15|-|once|TRBJ2-1|TRBV4-3
CASSQRSGSHNEQFF
TGCGCCAGCAGCCAACGATCCGGGAGCCACAATGAGCAGTTCTTC
>16|-|-|TRBJ2-2|TRBV19
CASSILGAANTGELFF
TGTGCCAGTAGTATTTTAGGGGCCGCGAACACCGGGGAGCTGTTTTTT
>16|TRBD2|-|TRBJ2-1|TRBV4-1
CASSHPGLAWANEQFF
TGCGCCAGCAGCCACCCCGGACTAGCGTGGGCCAATGAGCAGTTCTTC
>14|-|-|TRBJ1-3|TRBV2
CATQPGVGGNTIYF
TGTGCCACCCAGCCAGGGGTGGGAGGAAACACCATATATTTT
>15|TRBD2|-|TRBJ2-2|TRBV24-1
CATSDPSGLTGELFF
TGTGCCACCAGTGATCCTAGCGGGCTCACCGGGGAGCTGTTTTTT
>14|-|-|TRBJ1-3|TRBV5-1
CASSDGVDRNTIYF
TGCGCCAGCAGCGACGGGGTAGATCGAAACACCATATATTTT
>15|-|-|TRBJ2-2|TRBV24-1
CATSDSRPMGGELFF
TGTGCCACCAGTGATTCGAGGCCCATGGGCGGGGAGCTGTTTTTT
>13|TRBD1|-|TRBJ1-1|TRBV12-3/TRBV12-4
CASSLVRGPEAFF
TGTGCCAGCAGTTTAGTGAGGGGGCCAGAAGCTTTCTTT
>14|TRBD1|-|TRBJ1-1|TRBV10-3
CAISTGQGRSEAFF
TGTGCCATCAGCACGGGACAGGGAAGGTCTGAAGCTTTCTTT
>17|TRBD1|-|TRBJ2-2|TRBV12-5
CASGLRQGARNTGELFF
TGTGCTAGTGGTTTAAGACAGGGGGCGCGAAACACCGGGGAGCTGTTTTTT
>14|-|-|TRBJ2-1|TRBV30
CAWSVGSGYNEQFF
TGTGCCTGGAGTGTGGGGAGCGGATACAATGAGCAGTTCTTC
>13|-|-|TRBJ2-2|TRBV29-1
CSVDSQSTGELFF
TGCAGCGTCGACAGCCAGAGCACCGGGGAGCTGTTTTTT
>14|-|-|TRBJ2-1|TRBV6-5
CASGQLAGYNEQFF
TGTGCCAGCGGACAACTAGCCGGATACAATGAGCAGTTCTTC
>11|-|-|TRBJ2-1|TRBV7-2
CASSFVNEQFF
TGTGCCAGCAGCTTCGTCAATGAGCAGTTCTTC
>17|TRBD2|-|TRBJ2-7|TRBV5-6
CASSFWGSGSPKYEQYF
TGTGCCAGCAGCTTTTGGGGTAGCGGGAGCCCTAAGTACGAGCAGTACTTC
>16|-|few|TRBJ2-3|TRBV21-1
CASSRLRTGGTDTQYF
TGTGCCAGCAGCAGATTGAGGACAGGGGGGACAGATACGCAGTATTTT
>12|TRBD2|-|TRBJ2-7|TRBV12-5
CASVGGSYEQYF
TGTGCTAGTGTGGGGGGGAGCTACGAGCAGTACTTC
>13|TRBD2|-|TRBJ2-5|TRBV11-3
CASSPTPAGAQYF
TGTGCCAGCAGCCCTACCCCGGCGGGGGCCCAGTACTTC
>13|-|-|TRBJ1-2|TRBV7-9
CASSSTGIGGYTF
TGTGCCAGCAGCTCCACAGGGATTGGAGGCTACACCTTC
>14|TRBD1|-|TRBJ2-7|TRBV18
CASSSDRGHGGQYF
TGTGCCAGCTCGTCTGACAGGGGGCATGGGGGGCAGTACTTC
>16|TRBD1|-|TRBJ1-2|TRBV6-2/TRBV6-3
CASSLTTGTGNYGYTF
TGTGCCAGCAGCCTCACCACCGGGACAGGGAACTATGGCTACACCTTC
>16|-|-|TRBJ1-4|TRBV11-2
CASSLGIQGGDEKLFF
TGTGCCAGCAGCTTAGGAATCCAGGGTGGTGATGAAAAACTGTTTTTT
>14|TRBD1|-|TRBJ1-2|TRBV28
CASSFRDSPYGYTF
TGTGCCAGCAGTTTCCGGGACAGCCCCTATGGCTACACCTTC
>19|TRBD2|-|TRBJ2-3|TRBV2
CASIRGALAGPLSTDTQYF
TGTGCCAGCATACGGGGGGCCCTAGCGGGGCCGCTAAGCACAGATACGCAGTATTTT
>13|-|-|TRBJ1-5|TRBV6-5
CASFAGSNQPQHF
TGTGCCAGCTTTGCGGGAAGCAATCAGCCCCAGCATTTT
>14|-|-|TRBJ2-1|TRBV7-9
CASSLLFFGDEQFF
TGTGCCAGCAGCTTATTATTTTTTGGAGATGAGCAGTTCTTC
>17|TRBD1|once|TRBJ2-7|TRBV7-8
CASSLEAGQGDRYEQYF
TGTGCCAGCAGCTTAGAAGCCGGACAGGGGGATCGGTACGAGCAGTACTTC